The sequence of this TCR beta chain was determined in a study of patients and donors after allogeneic stem cell transplantation. TCRdb analysed the RT-PCR reads with MiXCR anew, one entry per CDR3 protein. This repertoire shows 150,000 to 250,000 distinct CDR3 sequences, approximately 41% found once; its top ten account for 33%. Trimming removed 6 bases from V and 6 bases from J; junction bases left unmatched: 6. In germline, CDR1 is LGHDT, CDR2 YNNKEL (reference sequence). The CDR3 covers 14 residues. This clonotype was counted only a few times. This sequence was found in a human donor who was either an allogeneic HSCT recipient or a stem cell or donor lymphocyte infusion donor (not recorded which). It is not recorded whose cells these are; they may come from a transplant donor. Sequencing used blood, either unsorted or a sorted T cell fraction (not recorded which). J is TRBJ2-1 and V is TRBV3-1; 9 bases map to TRBD1. The CDR3 region has the DNA TGTGCCAGCAGTCGGACAGGGGAATCCAATGAGCAGTTCTTC. Translating gives CASSRTGESNEQFF.